The following is a T cell receptor (beta chain) sequence with its context. Its antigen is as yet unknown. Trimming cost V 1 base and J 5 bases, with 11 bases left between them. Germline V lookup: CDR1 KGHSH, CDR2 LQKENI. This CDR3 has 14 amino acids. This sample was included in a study of cytomegalovirus exposure and HLA in healthy donors. Regarding the study as a whole: When presence/absence was analysed, sequencing depth was taken to be roughly uniform across donors. Follow-up analysis seemed to connect common viral pathogens with several of the most significant clusters identified.

The PCR employed 60 Vbeta primers together with 13 Jbeta primers. Clones were sequenced by immunoSEQ multiplex PCR, and TCRdb holds only the in-frame ones, with some missing. This table has fewer than 250,000 clones, 85% to 90% appearing once. The clonotype comes from a woman under 30 in good health and CMV-seronegative. The chain is built from TRBV18 and TRBJ2-5; TRBD1 might be the D (5 bases). Input material: PBMCs. CDR3 loop: CASSPREGAETQYF. DNA for the CDR3: TGTGCCAGCTCACCACGGGAAGGGGCGGAGACCCAGTACTTC.